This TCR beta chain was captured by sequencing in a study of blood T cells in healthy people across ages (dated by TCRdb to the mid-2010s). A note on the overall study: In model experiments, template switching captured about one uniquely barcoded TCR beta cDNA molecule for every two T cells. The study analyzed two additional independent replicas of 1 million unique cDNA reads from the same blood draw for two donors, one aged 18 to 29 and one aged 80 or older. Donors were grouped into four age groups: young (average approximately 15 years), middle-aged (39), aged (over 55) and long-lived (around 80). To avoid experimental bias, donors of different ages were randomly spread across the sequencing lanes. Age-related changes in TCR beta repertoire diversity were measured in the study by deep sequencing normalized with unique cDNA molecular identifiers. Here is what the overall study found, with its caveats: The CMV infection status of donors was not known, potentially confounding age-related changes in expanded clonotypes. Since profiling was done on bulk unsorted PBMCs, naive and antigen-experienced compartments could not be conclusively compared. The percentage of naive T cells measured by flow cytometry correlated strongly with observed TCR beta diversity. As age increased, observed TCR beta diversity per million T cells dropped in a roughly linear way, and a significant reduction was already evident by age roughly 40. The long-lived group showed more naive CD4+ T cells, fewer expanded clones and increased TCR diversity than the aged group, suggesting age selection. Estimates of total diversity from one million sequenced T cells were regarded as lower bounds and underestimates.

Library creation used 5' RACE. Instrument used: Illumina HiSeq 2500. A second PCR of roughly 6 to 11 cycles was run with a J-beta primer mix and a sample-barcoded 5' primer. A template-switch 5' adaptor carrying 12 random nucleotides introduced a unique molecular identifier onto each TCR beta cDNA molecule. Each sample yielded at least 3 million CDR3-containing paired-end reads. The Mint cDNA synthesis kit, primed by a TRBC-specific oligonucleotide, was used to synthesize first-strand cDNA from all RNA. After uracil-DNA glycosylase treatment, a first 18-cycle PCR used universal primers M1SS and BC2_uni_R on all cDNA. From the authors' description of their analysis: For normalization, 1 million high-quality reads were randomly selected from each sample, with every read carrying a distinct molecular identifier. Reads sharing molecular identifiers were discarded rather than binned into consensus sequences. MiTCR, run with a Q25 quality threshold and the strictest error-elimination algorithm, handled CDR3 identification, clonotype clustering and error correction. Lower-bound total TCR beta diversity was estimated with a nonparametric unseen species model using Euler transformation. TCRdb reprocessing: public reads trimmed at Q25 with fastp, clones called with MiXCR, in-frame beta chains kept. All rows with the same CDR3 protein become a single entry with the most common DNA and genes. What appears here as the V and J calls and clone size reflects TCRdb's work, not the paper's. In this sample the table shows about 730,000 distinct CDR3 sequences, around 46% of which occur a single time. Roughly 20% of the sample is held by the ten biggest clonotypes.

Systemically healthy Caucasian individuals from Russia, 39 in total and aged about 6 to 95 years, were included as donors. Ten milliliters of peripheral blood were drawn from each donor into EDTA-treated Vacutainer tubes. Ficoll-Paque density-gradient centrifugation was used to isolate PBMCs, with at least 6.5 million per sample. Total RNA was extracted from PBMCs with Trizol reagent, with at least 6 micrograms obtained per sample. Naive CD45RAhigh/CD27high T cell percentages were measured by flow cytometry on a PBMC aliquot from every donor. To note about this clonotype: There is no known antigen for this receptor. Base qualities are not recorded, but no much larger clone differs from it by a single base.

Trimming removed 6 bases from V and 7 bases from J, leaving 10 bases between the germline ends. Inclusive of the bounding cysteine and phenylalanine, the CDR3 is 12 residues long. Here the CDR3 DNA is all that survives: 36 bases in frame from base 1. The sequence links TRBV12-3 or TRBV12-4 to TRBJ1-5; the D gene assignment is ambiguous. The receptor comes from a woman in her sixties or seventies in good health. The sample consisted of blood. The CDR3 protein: CASREGTQPQHF. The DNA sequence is TGTGCCAGCAGAGAGGGAACCCAGCCCCAGCATTTT.